This T cell receptor (beta chain) was sequenced for a study of blood T cell repertoires in COVID-19. Produced via immunoSEQ multiplex PCR; TCRdb's table is partial and in-frame only. The sample records 240,000 or so clones, roughly 80% being singletons. The V gene lost 0 bases and the J gene lost 5 bases, with 14 bases spanning the gap. This CDR3 contains 15 residues. Germline V gives CDR1 SGHRS, CDR2 YFSETQ. This clonotype was obtained from a woman aged 80 or over with acute or convalescent COVID-19. The chain links TRBV5-1 to TRBJ2-5; tentatively, D is TRBD2 (6 bases). Material: peripheral blood. CDR3 nucleotide sequence: TGCGCCAGCAGCTTGGAACCGGGGGTGGTGGAGACCCAGTACTTC. It codes for CASSLEPGVVETQYF.